This paragraph reports one T cell receptor (beta chain). Per the original data handling: It was from reference gene primer amplification that nucleated cell counts were estimated. TCRdb's copy holds only in-frame clones and misses some; the assay was immunoSEQ multiplex PCR. V and J calls and clone size are as listed in that table; D and trimming were resolved from the DNA. Of roughly 93,000 clones listed, about 89% are singletons. This sample was included in a study of blood T cell repertoires in COVID-19. Study-wide background: Sites across the United States, Italy and Spain contributed samples from acute and convalescent COVID-19.

Germline CDR1 SQVTM, CDR2 ANQGSEA. The CDR3 is 14 residues long. V was pared by 4 bases and J by 7 bases, with 10 bases of the junction left unmatched. Sequencing input: peripheral blood. This chain joins TRBV29-1 and TRBJ1-5, with 7 bases matching TRBD1. This TCR was recovered from a human donor in a cohort sampled during active COVID-19. The CDR3 DNA sequence: TGCAGCGTTGGGGACACAGGGGCAGGCCAGCCCCAGCATTTT. Translation gives CSVGDTGAGQPQHF.